This T cell receptor (beta chain) was obtained from a study of human T cells and chemical hapten exposure. Described time point: patch test 2, 6 weeks after DPC sensitization. Treatment of the sample: therapeutic diphenylcyclopropenone sensitization with weekly scalp DPC. General study points: Higher patch test scores went with higher counts of PT1 expanded TCRs.

In the case of this clonotype: Antigen: not known.

MiXCR, applied by TCRdb to the RACE reads, yields one record per CDR3 protein. Here the sample spans tens of thousands of distinct CDR3 sequences, 10% being singletons. The sequenced sample was whole blood, obtained in connection with sensitization to the hapten diphenylcyclopropenone (DPC). This clonotype originated in a woman aged 45-65 years with alopecia areata. Some clones in this sample may be carry-over from other donors' samples.

The DNA for the CDR3 is TGTGCCAGCATCCCGTCCAGGGTAAACCAGCCCCAGCATTTT. Its protein is CASIPSRVNQPQHF. This chain joins TRBV2 and TRBJ1-5; D perhaps matches TRBD1 (5 bases). Germline loops: CDR1 SNHLY, CDR2 FYNNEI. The CDR3 covers 14 residues. V was clipped by 7 bases and J by 7 bases, with 17 bases between them.